Following are 10 T cell receptor beta chains from one sample sequenced in a study of CD8 T cells in Susac syndrome. An amount of RNA that ranged from roughly 0.5 to 1 ug was reverse transcribed with random hexamers. Via MiXCR, TCRdb re-called the immunoSEQ multiplex PCR reads, giving one row per CDR3 protein. The repertoire has 80,000 or so distinct CDR3 sequences, 85% to 95% of them found once; the top ten carry around 0.48%. The sequenced sample consisted of CD4+ T cells from PBMCs. The receptors derive from a human donor with Susac syndrome.

This sequence joins TRBV29-1 and TRBJ1-1; D is undetermined. V was cut by 4 bases and J by 1 base, with 10 bases left in between. The CDR3 runs 13 residues. Germline lookup yields CDR1 SQVTM and CDR2 ANQGSEA. The CDR3 here is CSVGEARNTEAFF. The CDR3, as DNA: TGCAGCGTTGGAGAGGCTCGGAACACTGAAGCTTTCTTT.

The count of this clonotype is one. The chain employs TRBV13 and TRBJ2-6; D may be TRBD1 (5 bases). Trimming stripped 7 bases from V and 2 bases from J, with 12 bases between. Germline lookup yields CDR1 PRHDT and CDR2 FYEKMQ (reference sequence). The CDR3 loop spans 15 amino acids. The CDR3 sequence is CASTRRTPGANVLTF. In nucleotides, the CDR3 is TGTGCCAGCACCCGCCGGACACCTGGGGCCAACGTCCTGACTTTC.

This sequence joins TRBV18 and TRBJ2-3, with D possibly being TRBD1 (5 bases). Per the germline V gene, CDR1 is KGHSH and CDR2 is LQKENI. There are 14 residues in the CDR3. V lost 3 bases and J lost 6, with 13 bases in between. CDR3 sequence: CASSPPTDRDTQYF. The CDR3 coding sequence is TGTGCCAGCTCACCCCCGACAGACCGGGATACGCAGTATTTT.

This clonotype was counted between two and nine times. The rearrangement links TRBV6-1 to TRBJ1-4; TRBD1 matches 9 bases. CDR1 and CDR2 from the germline V gene are MNHNS and SASEGT. With 3 bases clipped from V and 6 bases from J, the junction kept 5 bases outside the gene matches. The CDR3 consists of 15 residues. The CDR3 here is CASSDQTGGDEKLFF. The CDR3 DNA follows: TGTGCCAGCAGTGACCAGACAGGGGGGGATGAAAAACTGTTTTTT.

This clonotype was picked up one time. This chain joins TRBV7-9 and TRBJ2-7; possible D gene TRBD2, 7 bases. Trimming removed 9 bases from V and 7 bases from J, with 13 bases in between. Germline V gene data show CDR1 as SEHNR and CDR2 as FQNEAQ (reference sequence). The CDR3 length is 11 residues. The CDR3 sequence is CASSRGAEQYF. The CDR3 bases are TGTGCCAGTTCACGGGGGGCAGAGCAGTACTTC.

This clonotype has only one observation. The chain employs TRBV2 and TRBJ2-5; possible D gene TRBD2, 6 bases. From germline, CDR1 is SNHLY and CDR2 FYNNEI. The CDR3 covers 14 residues. V lost 4 bases, J lost 6 bases, and 15 bases lay in between. CDR3 residues: CASSGGGATKTQYF. CDR3 DNA: TGTGCCAGCAGTGGGGGCGGGGCGACCAAGACCCAGTACTTC.

This rearrangement joins TRBV11-2 to TRBJ2-7; the D gene could be TRBD1 or TRBD2 (5 bases each). The CDR3 has 14 amino acids. V lost 5 bases to trimming and J lost 3 bases, with 14 bases between them. The germline V gene encodes CDR1 SGHAT and CDR2 FQNNGV. The CDR3 nucleotides read TGTGCCAGCAGCCCGGGGACCGAGGGCTACGAGCAGTACTTC. It yields the protein CASSPGTEGYEQYF.

The genes are TRBV5-6 and TRBJ2-5, with 12 bases lining up with TRBD1. The CDR3 totals 15 residues. With 1 base clipped from V and 5 bases from J, the junction kept 3 bases outside the gene matches. Germline V lookup: CDR1 SGHDT, CDR2 YYEEEE. The CDR3 here is CASSLWDRGLETQYF. The DNA for the CDR3 is TGTGCCAGCAGCTTGTGGGACAGGGGGCTGGAGACCCAGTACTTC. Variable domain in full (rest from reference TRBV5-6 and TRBJ2-5): DAGVTQSPTHLIKTRGQQVTLRCSPKSGHDTVSWYQQALGQGPQFIFQYYEEEERQRGNFPDRFSGHQFPNYSSELNVNALLLGDSALYLCASSLWDRGLETQYFGPGTRLLVL.

The chain employs TRBV7-2 and TRBJ2-7, with 8 nucleotides matching TRBD1. Germline V gene data show CDR1 as SGHTA and CDR2 as FQGNSA. CDR3 length: 14 amino acids. With V trimmed by 6 bases and J by 4 bases, 8 bases remained unmatched. This CDR3 is CASRPDRGKYEQYF. CDR3 nucleotides: TGTGCCAGCAGACCAGACAGGGGAAAGTACGAGCAGTACTTC.

J is TRBJ2-2 and V is TRBV12-3 or TRBV12-4; no clear D gene. There are 13 residues in the CDR3. V gave up 1 base and J gave up 5 bases, with 5 bases separating them. This CDR3 reads CASSLVETGELFF. The CDR3 bases are TGTGCCAGCAGTTTAGTGGAAACCGGGGAGCTGTTTTTT.